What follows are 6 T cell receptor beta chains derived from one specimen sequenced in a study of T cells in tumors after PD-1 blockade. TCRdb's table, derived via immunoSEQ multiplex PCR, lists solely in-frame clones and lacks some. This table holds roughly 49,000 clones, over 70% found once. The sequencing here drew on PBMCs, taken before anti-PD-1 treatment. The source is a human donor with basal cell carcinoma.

CDR3 sequence (DNA): TGTGCCAGCAGCTTAGGGGCACCGTACCAAGAGACCCAGTACTTC. This gives the protein CASSLGAPYQETQYF. The chain uses TRBV7-2 and TRBJ2-5; D not certain. The CDR3 length is 15 residues. Per the germline V gene, CDR1 is SGHTA and CDR2 is FQGNSA. V lost 1 base, J lost 0 bases, and 9 bases lay in between.

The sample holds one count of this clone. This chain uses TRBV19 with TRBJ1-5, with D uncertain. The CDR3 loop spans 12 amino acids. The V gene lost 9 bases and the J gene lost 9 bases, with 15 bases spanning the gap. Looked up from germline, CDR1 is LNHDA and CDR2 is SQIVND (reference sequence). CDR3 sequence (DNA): TGTGCCAGAACGCCGCCCGAGGGGCCCCAGCATTTT. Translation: CARTPPEGPQHF.

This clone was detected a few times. The CDR3, as DNA: TGTGCCAGCAGCCACACGGGACAGTCGACCTATGGCTACACCTTC. Encoded protein: CASSHTGQSTYGYTF. The J gene is TRBJ1-2, the V gene TRBV5-4, with 7 bases fitting TRBD1. Germline values: CDR1 SGHNT, CDR2 YYREEE (reference sequence). The CDR3 is 15 residues long. V shed 4 bases and J 4 bases; nucleotides not matched to a gene: 10.

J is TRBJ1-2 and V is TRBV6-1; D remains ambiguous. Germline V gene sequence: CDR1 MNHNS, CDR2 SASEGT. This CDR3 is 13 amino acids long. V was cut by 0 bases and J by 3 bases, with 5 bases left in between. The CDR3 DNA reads TGTGCCAGCAGTGAAGCGGGCGACTATGGCTACACCTTC. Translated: CASSEAGDYGYTF.

The CDR3 loop reads CASSAGPEANTIYF. The CDR3 DNA reads as TGTGCCAGCAGCGCCGGACCGGAGGCCAACACCATATATTTT. The genes are TRBV9 and TRBJ1-3, with unresolved D. CDR1 and CDR2 (germline): SGDLS, YYNGEE. The CDR3 sequence is 14 residues long. Trimming stripped 3 bases from V and 7 bases from J, with 14 bases between.

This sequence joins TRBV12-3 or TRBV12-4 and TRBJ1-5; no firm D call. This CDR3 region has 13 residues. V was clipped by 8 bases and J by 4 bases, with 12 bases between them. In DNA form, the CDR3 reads TGTGCCAGCCGGTGGGAGGGAAATCAGCCCCAGCATTTT. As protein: CASRWEGNQPQHF.